The TCR beta chain under discussion was sequenced for a study of shared clonotypes between healthy human individuals. As for the study in general: In total, the donors were a couple of women and a few men aged 18 to 49. Study observations and caveats: Several donors had 5% to 6.5% of their naive CD4 clonotypes in common. Among donors, the sharing of clonotypes was expected to be influenced by sequencing depth.

Clones were read by immunoSEQ multiplex PCR, and TCRdb kept only the in-frame ones, dropping some. The sample records approximately 530,000 clones, 95% to 97% being singletons. This clone was counted a single time. Its target is unknown. V shed 6 bases, J shed 7 bases, and the junction held 8 bases outside the gene matches. The CDR3 totals 14 residues. Germline V gene sequence: CDR1 SGHAT, CDR2 FQNNGV. J is TRBJ1-5 and V is TRBV11-2; 8 bases align to TRBD1. The specimen sequenced was naive CD4+ T cells sorted from blood. Stated subset: CD45RA+ positively selected. The clonotype originates from a woman aged 30 to 39 in good health. CDR3 protein: CASSQDRGWQPQHF. As DNA, the CDR3 is TGTGCCAGCAGTCAAGACAGGGGTTGGCAGCCCCAGCATTTT.